This T cell receptor (beta chain) was retrieved from a study of metastatic and nonmetastatic thyroid tumors. About the study: A comparison of repertoires was made across blood and tumor or nodule tissue from malignant and benign thyroid patients.

Via MiXCR, TCRdb re-called the PCR reads. The sample gives about 5,800 clones, around 37% of which show up once; around 17% is in the top ten. In this sample, this clone turned up many times. Until they underwent thyroid surgery, no patient had received any treatment. This TCR was sampled from a male donor with papillary thyroid cancer or a benign thyroid nodule (not recorded which). Some clones in this sample may be carry-over from other donors' samples. Material for sequencing was tumor tissue.

CDR3 nucleotide sequence: TGTGCCAGCAGCCGGTCAGGGGTTGAAGCTTTCTTT. Protein product: CASSRSGVEAFF. The V gene is TRBV11-3, the J gene TRBJ1-1; D is perhaps TRBD1 (6 bases). This CDR3 is built from 12 residues. Germline loops: CDR1 SGHNT, CDR2 YENEEA. V lost 5 bases to trimming and J lost 7 bases, with 11 bases between them.